This TCR beta chain was documented in a study of Ad26.COV2.S vaccination and SARS-CoV-2 variants. Method: immunoSEQ multiplex PCR; TCRdb's copy keeps in-frame clones and lacks some. Among hundreds of thousands of clones listed, 70% to 90% were seen once. Germline CDR1 reads SGHNT; CDR2 reads YYREEE (reference sequence). The CDR3 runs 12 residues. V was trimmed by 5 bases and J by 1 base, leaving 6 bases between them. The treatment denotes: about 20 received Ad26.COV2.S at low or high dose, single or two shots; several received placebo; per-sample allocation not given. Collection of the samples took place on day 63 after the first injection of vaccine or placebo. This clone was observed a single time. The target antigen is unknown. Study-level results: Whether participants received vaccine or placebo, their non-spike TCR breadth was similar. There was a possibility that the TCR breadth and depth analyses underestimated total T cell responses. It was reported that spike-specific CD8+ and CD4+ T cell responses were substantially broad after vaccination.

The chain couples TRBV5-4 to TRBJ1-1; D perhaps matches TRBD1 (5 bases). The source of this sequence is a person between 18 and 65 years old who received the Ad26.COV2.S COVID-19 vaccine or a placebo. The sample in question was peripheral blood, obtained in a trial of Ad26.COV2.S vaccine versus placebo. The DNA for the CDR3 is TGTGCCAGCAGTGACAGGAACACTGAAGCTTTCTTT. Its protein product is CASSDRNTEAFF.